A single sample gave rise to the 24 T cell receptor beta chains below, sequenced in a study of blood T cells in healthy people across ages. A sample-barcoded 5' primer and a J-beta primer mix were used in a second PCR of roughly 6 to 11 cycles. Via MiXCR, TCRdb re-called the 5' RACE reads, giving one row per CDR3 protein. The sample holds approximately 800,000 distinct CDR3 sequences; just over 55% are singletons and the top ten take roughly 26%. The specimen sequenced was blood. The receptors stem from a man aged 35-49 years in good health.

This clonotype has only a few counts. V and J are TRBV7-8 and TRBJ2-7, with TRBD1 matching over 7 bases. Judging by the DNA end, TRBJ2-5 fits better; the J call may be wrong. The CDR3 spans 16 residues. Germline CDR1 and CDR2: SGHVS and FQNEAQ. The CDR3 coding sequence is TGTGCCAGCAGCTTACGTACAGGGGATAATAAAGAGACCCAGTACTTC. This translates into CASSLRTGDNKETQYF.

The table lists this clonotype with a few counts. The chain is built from TRBV5-5 and TRBJ1-4; TRBD1 might be the D (5 bases). V gave up 2 bases and J gave up 2 bases, with 19 bases separating them. CDR3 size: 18 residues. Germline CDR1 SGHKS, CDR2 YYEKEE (reference sequence). CDR3: CASSFFYTPGPTNEKLFF. CDR3 nucleotides: TGTGCCAGCAGCTTTTTTTATACCCCAGGGCCCACTAATGAAAAACTGTTTTTT.

This sequence joins TRBV2 and TRBJ2-3; TRBD2 matches 7 bases. Trimming removed 6 bases from V and 2 bases from J; junction bases left unmatched: 5. The germline CDR1 and CDR2 sequences are SNHLY and FYNNEI. The CDR3 runs 14 residues. DNA of the CDR3: TGTGCCAGCAGCCGGGAGGCCACCACAGATACGCAGTATTTT. Its protein product is CASSREATTDTQYF.

This clonotype was counted a few times. The chain employs TRBV9 and TRBJ2-5; 8 bases match TRBD1. The J call may be in error: the DNA end matches TRBJ2-7 better. Germline lookup yields CDR1 SGDLS and CDR2 YYNGEE. The CDR3 totals 16 residues. CDR3 protein: CASSVDWRQGNYEQYF. The CDR3 nucleotides are TGTGCCAGCAGCGTAGATTGGAGACAGGGGAACTACGAGCAGTACTTC.

The chain links TRBV20-1 to TRBJ1-1, with D uncertain. The CDR3 consists of 12 residues. The germline V gene has CDR1 DFQATT and CDR2 SNEGSKA (reference sequence). With 4 bases removed from V and 4 bases from J, the gap between germline ends came to 10 bases. CDR3 coding DNA: TGCAGTGCTACCAGCTTTACCACTGAAGCTTTCTTT. Its protein product is CSATSFTTEAFF.

The V call is TRBV6-1, the J call TRBJ2-5; either TRBD1 or TRBD2 may fit D (5 bases each). This CDR3 has 11 residues. Deletions cut 7 bases from V and 11 bases from J, with 14 bases between. CDR1 MNHNS and CDR2 SASEGT come from the germline V gene. CDR3 protein: CASTEQGEQYF. The DNA for the CDR3 is TGTGCCAGCACGGAGCAGGGAGAGCAGTACTTC.

To note about this clonotype: The junction does not match germline at one end; this may be a read error. The gene calls are TRBV7-2 and TRBJ2-5; TRBD2 aligns across 9 bases. The J call could be wrong; TRBJ2-7 is a better fit for the DNA end. The CDR3 contains 14 residues. CDR1 is SGHTA and CDR2 is FQGNSA in the germline V gene. The CDR3 DNA sequence: TGTGCCGGCAGCCCCCCTAGCGGGACCTACGAGCAGTACTTC. Its protein product is CAGSPPSGTYEQYF.

This clonotype was picked up many times. The chain is built from TRBV6-1 and TRBJ2-6; 9 bases match TRBD1. The V gene end was trimmed by 8 bases and the J gene end by 0 bases; junction bases not matched to a gene: 5. Germline-derived CDR1 and CDR2 are MNHNS and SASEGT. The CDR3 has 16 amino acids. CDR3 in amino acids: CASGDRDDSGANVLTF. The CDR3 nucleotides read TGTGCCAGCGGGGACAGGGATGACTCTGGGGCCAACGTCCTGACTTTC.

This rearrangement joins TRBV6-2 or TRBV6-3 to TRBJ2-5; 8 bases align to TRBD1. This CDR3 spans 15 amino acids. Trimming removed 3 bases from V and 5 bases from J; junction bases left unmatched: 8. The germline V gene has CDR1 MNHEY and CDR2 SVGEGT. The CDR3 coding sequence is TGTGCCAGCAGTTATGGGCAGGGGGCAGAGGAGACCCAGTACTTC. Residues: CASSYGQGAEETQYF.

This clonotype has just one count. The chain uses TRBV27 and TRBJ1-2, with D tentatively TRBD1 (5 bases). CDR3 length equals 13 residues. Germline V lookup: CDR1 MNHEY, CDR2 SMNVEV (reference sequence). With 5 bases removed from V and 5 bases from J, the gap between germline ends came to 12 bases. CDR3: CASSVYQGYGYTF. The DNA for the CDR3 is TGTGCCAGCAGTGTATACCAGGGATATGGCTACACCTTC.

This clonotype was found a few times. The chain couples TRBV6-6 to TRBJ1-1, with unresolved D. Germline assignment: CDR1 MNHNY and CDR2 SVGAGI (reference sequence). V shed 6 bases and J shed 7 bases, with 9 bases lying between them. This CDR3 region has 11 residues. CDR3 amino acids: CASRFRLEAFF. The CDR3 nucleotides read TGTGCCAGCAGATTCCGCCTTGAAGCTTTCTTT.

This clonotype was counted between two and nine times. The chain is built from TRBV5-1 and TRBJ2-1, with 8 bases aligning to TRBD1. CDR3 length: 16 residues. Germline V gives CDR1 SGHRS, CDR2 YFSETQ. V trimming: 4 bases; J trimming: 5 bases; junction bases outside the gene matches: 11. CDR3 nucleotides: TGCGCCAGCAGCCGAGAAAGTGGGACAGGTGACAATGAGCAGTTCTTC. Protein: CASSRESGTGDNEQFF. The entire variable domain, with the rest obtained from reference TRBV5-1 and TRBJ2-1, is as follows: KAGVTQTPRYLIKTRGQQVTLSCSPISGHRSVSWYQQTPGQGLQFLFEYFSETQRNKGNFPGRFSGRQFSNSRSEMNVSTLELGDSALYLCASSRESGTGDNEQFFGPGTRLTVL.

The CDR3 coding sequence is TGTGCCAGCAGTTTCAGGGACAGCCTCTACGAGCAGTACTTC. Its translation is CASSFRDSLYEQYF. This chain links TRBV12-3 or TRBV12-4 with TRBJ2-7, with 7 bases aligning to TRBD1. The CDR3 is 14 residues long. V was pared by 3 bases and J by 3 bases, with 5 bases of the junction left unmatched.

Only a few counts were recorded for this clonotype. J is TRBJ2-7 and V is TRBV12-3 or TRBV12-4; 13 bases are a match to TRBD2. This CDR3 is 15 amino acids long. Unmatched junction bases numbered 3, after V lost 6 bases and J lost 1 base. The CDR3 reads CASRLAGGRSYEQYF. The CDR3 DNA sequence: TGTGCCAGCAGACTAGCGGGGGGGCGGTCCTACGAGCAGTACTTC.

The chain is built from TRBV4-1 and TRBJ2-3; no definite D call. There are 15 residues in the CDR3. Germline-derived CDR1 and CDR2 are MGHRA and YSYEKL. Trimming took 1 base from V and 0 from J, leaving 8 bases between them. CDR3 bases: TGCGCCAGCAGCCAAGGAACGGCTAGCACAGATACGCAGTATTTT. Its translation is CASSQGTASTDTQYF.

The chain joins TRBV5-4 to TRBJ2-3; D remains ambiguous. This CDR3 has 18 residues. V shed 0 bases and J shed 0 bases, with 17 bases lying between them. CDR1 is SGHNT, CDR2 YYREEE, per germline (reference sequence). The CDR3 DNA reads as TGTGCCAGCAGCTTGGCCGGTGGACGGATCCCTAGCACAGATACGCAGTATTTT. The encoded protein is CASSLAGGRIPSTDTQYF. Looking up the rest from reference TRBV5-4 and TRBJ2-3 gives the full variable domain: ETGVTQSPTHLIKTRGQQVTLRCSSQSGHNTVSWYQQALGQGPQFIFQYYREEENGRGNFPPRFSGLQFPNYSSELNVNALELDDSALYLCASSLAGGRIPSTDTQYFGPGTRLTVL.

The chain has TRBV29-1 and TRBJ2-1, with 11 bases lining up with TRBD2. The V gene's germline CDR1 is SQVTM and CDR2 ANQGSEA. This CDR3 is 14 amino acids long. The DNA of the CDR3 is TGCAGTATCCCGACTAGCGGGGACTACAATGAGCAGTTCTTC. Translating gives CSIPTSGDYNEQFF.

The V call is TRBV29-1, the J call TRBJ1-1; 9 bases line up with TRBD1. The V gene's germline CDR1 is SQVTM and CDR2 ANQGSEA. The V and J ends lost 7 bases and 4 bases, in that order; junction bases with no gene match: 13. The CDR3 runs 15 residues. The CDR3 here is CSGMKGQGEATEAFF. CDR3 coding DNA: TGCAGCGGAATGAAGGGACAGGGCGAGGCCACTGAAGCTTTCTTT.

The J gene is TRBJ2-7, the V gene TRBV20-1; D is perhaps TRBD1 or TRBD2 (5 bases each). With the DNA end fitting TRBJ2-4 better, the J assignment may be wrong. Germline assignment: CDR1 DFQATT and CDR2 SNEGSKA (reference sequence). The CDR3 loop spans 12 amino acids. CDR3 amino acids: CSARGEPNIQYF. In nucleotides, the CDR3 is TGCAGTGCTAGGGGGGAGCCAAACATTCAGTACTTC.

CDR3 loop: CASSQLGGTLYEQYF. CDR3 DNA sequence: TGTGCCAGCAGCCAATTGGGCGGGACGCTCTACGAGCAGTACTTC. V is TRBV14 and J is TRBJ2-7; D perhaps matches TRBD2 (6 bases). CDR1 SGHDN and CDR2 FVKESK come from the germline V gene. The CDR3 sequence is 15 residues long. Trimming pared 2 bases from V and 3 bases from J, leaving 14 bases between.

Only a few counts were recorded for this clonotype. The V and J genes are TRBV28 and TRBJ2-5; a weak D match, TRBD1 (6 bases). The DNA matches TRBJ2-7 better at its end, which makes the J call doubtful. The V gene's germline CDR1 is MDHEN and CDR2 SYDVKM. This CDR3 contains 15 residues. This CDR3 is CASRGAFVNSYEQYF. DNA for the CDR3: TGTGCCAGCAGGGGGGCCTTCGTGAACTCCTACGAGCAGTACTTC.

The chain recombines TRBV6-5 with TRBJ2-7; no clear D gene. The germline CDR1 and CDR2 sequences are MNHEY and SVGAGI. V was pared by 6 bases and J by 3 bases, with 12 bases between. The CDR3 sequence is 13 residues long. The DNA of the CDR3 is TGTGCCAGCAGCGTTTTCCGTGGCTACGAGCAGTACTTC. Protein sequence: CASSVFRGYEQYF.

Notes on this clonotype: A read error is possible here, since a much larger clone lies one base away. The chain recombines TRBV5-6 with TRBJ2-3; possibly TRBD2 for D (6 bases). Between the trimmed V and J ends, which lost 4 bases and 7 bases, there was a span of 22 bases. The length of the CDR3 is 16 residues. The germline CDR1 and CDR2 sequences are SGHDT and YYEEEE. The DNA of the CDR3 is TGTGCCAGCAGCCTCGGACTACCAGTAAGAGCTTATACGCAGTATTTT. It yields the protein CASSLGLPVRAYTQYF.

The rearrangement links TRBV5-5 to TRBJ2-1; D gene ambiguous. The ends were cut back, 4 bases at V and 0 bases at J, with 14 bases in the middle. CDR1 is SGHKS and CDR2 is YYEKEE in the germline V gene (reference sequence). The CDR3 length is 16 residues. Written as DNA, the CDR3 is TGTGCCAGCAGCCTAACACTTGGAAGCTCCTACAATGAGCAGTTCTTC. It encodes CASSLTLGSSYNEQFF. Drawing the rest from reference TRBV5-5 and TRBJ2-1, the complete variable domain is DAGVTQSPTHLIKTRGQQVTLRCSPISGHKSVSWYQQVLGQGPQFIFQYYEKEERGRGNFPDRFSARQFPNYSSELNVNALLLGDSALYLCASSLTLGSSYNEQFFGPGTRLTVL.